Below are 9 T cell receptor beta chains sequenced from a single sample in a study of cytomegalovirus exposure and HLA in healthy donors. Primers for the PCR totalled 60 Vbeta and 13 Jbeta. Libraries were prepared by immunoSEQ multiplex PCR; TCRdb keeps only in-frame clonotypes and omits some of them. The table shows approximately 150,000 clones, with just under 80% occurring only once. Sequencing was carried out using PBMCs. The source is a young man in good health and CMV-seropositive.

The rearrangement joins TRBV7-2 to TRBJ2-7; 12 nucleotides line up with TRBD2. Per the germline V gene, CDR1 is SGHTA and CDR2 is FQGNSA. The CDR3 consists of 15 residues. J was trimmed by 0 bases and V by 6 bases; bases with no gene match: 3. The CDR3 spells CASRQLAGGSYEQYF. In nucleotides, the CDR3 is TGTGCCAGCAGACAACTAGCGGGAGGCTCCTACGAGCAGTACTTC.

The J gene is TRBJ2-7, the V gene TRBV4-3, with a tentative D call TRBD1 (6 bases). The CDR3 is made up of 14 amino acids. Germline V gives CDR1 LGHNA, CDR2 YSLEER. The V and J ends lost 4 bases and 2 bases respectively, with 12 bases between them. CDR3 in amino acids: CASSPGQGTYEQYF. In DNA form, the CDR3 reads TGCGCCAGCAGCCCCGGCCAGGGGACCTACGAGCAGTACTTC.

The rearrangement links TRBV25-1 to TRBJ1-5; possibly TRBD1 for D (5 bases). V lost 8 bases and J 2 bases, leaving 10 bases between the germline ends. The germline V gene encodes CDR1 MGHDK and CDR2 SYGVNS. CDR3 length equals 13 residues. The CDR3 nucleotides read TGTGCCAGCGCGGGGGAAGGCAATCAGCCCCAGCATTTT. Protein sequence: CASAGEGNQPQHF.

This clone has more than one count but fewer than ten. V is TRBV4-3 and J is TRBJ2-1; D not certain. Germline V gene data show CDR1 as LGHNA and CDR2 as YSLEER. This CDR3 spans 12 amino acids. The V gene lost 1 base and the J gene lost 7 bases, with 5 bases spanning the gap. Here the CDR3 reads CASSQVPNEQFF. The CDR3 coding sequence is TGCGCCAGCAGCCAAGTCCCGAATGAGCAGTTCTTC.

The chain employs TRBV18 and TRBJ1-5, with D maybe TRBD1 (5 bases). V was cut by 2 bases and J by 5 bases, with 13 bases left in between. CDR3 length equals 15 residues. Germline CDR1 and CDR2: KGHSH and LQKENI. DNA for the CDR3: TGTGCCAGCTCACCAGGGGGAGGGTATGATCAGCCCCAGCATTTT. Residues: CASSPGGGYDQPQHF.

CDR3: CASSFYDLSQGGNQPQHF. The CDR3 region has the DNA TGTGCCAGCAGCTTCTACGACCTCTCCCAAGGGGGCAATCAGCCCCAGCATTTT. This chain uses TRBV7-7 with TRBJ1-5; maybe TRBD1 (5 bases). Deletions cut 3 bases from V and 2 bases from J, with 20 bases between. The CDR3 length is 18 residues. Germline assignment: CDR1 SSHAT and CDR2 FNYEAQ (reference sequence).

The chain has TRBV10-3 and TRBJ2-1; 9 bases line up with TRBD2. Per germline, CDR1 ENHRY and CDR2 SYGVKD. CDR3 length: 15 amino acids. After removal of 7 bases from V and 9 bases from J, the junction contained 13 bases not matched to a gene. The CDR3 here is CAIKWREGAGGEQFF. For the CDR3, the DNA is TGTGCCATCAAGTGGCGGGAGGGCGCGGGGGGTGAGCAGTTCTTC.

This clone was seen a single time. A junction end diverges from the germline sequence, so it may reflect a read error. Distinct nucleotide sequences in the sample also encode this CDR3. CDR3 coding DNA: TGTGCCAGCTCCCTCACAGGGCCCTACAATGAGCAATTCTTC. Encoded protein: CASSLTGPYNEQFF. The chain recombines TRBV6-5 with TRBJ2-1; maybe TRBD1 (6 bases). CDR1 and CDR2 from the germline V gene are MNHEY and SVGAGI. The CDR3 sequence is 14 residues long.

The count of this clone is one. This chain connects TRBV2 to TRBJ1-1; D possibly corresponds to TRBD1 (6 bases). The CDR3 is 15 amino acids. Between the trimmed V and J ends, which lost 4 bases and 0 bases, there was a span of 12 bases. Germline values: CDR1 SNHLY, CDR2 FYNNEI. The chain's CDR3 is CASSGVGGLNTEAFF. Here the CDR3 DNA reads TGTGCCAGCAGTGGGGTCGGGGGGCTGAACACTGAAGCTTTCTTT.